This section outlines one T cell receptor (beta chain) sequence together with its context. Its antigen remains unknown. RNA isolated from PBMCs was used to make the TCR library. TCRdb called the reads again in MiXCR, with one record for every CDR3 protein. The table shows several hundred distinct CDR3 sequences, with about 90% occurring only once. Germline loops: CDR1 SGHDT, CDR2 YYEEEE. This CDR3 spans 15 amino acids. V was clipped by 4 bases and J by 3 bases, with 15 bases between them. This specimen comes from a study of regulatory T cells in long-lasting Graves disease. General study points: A greater number of public clonotypes (approximately 2,700) was shared by persistent patients than by new patients (over 900).

Sequenced here: peripheral blood mononuclear cells (PBMCs), sampled with antithyroid drug treatment, in newly diagnosed or persistent Graves disease (not recorded which). This clonotype originated in a female donor with Graves disease. The V gene is TRBV5-6, the J gene TRBJ2-3; D not resolved. The CDR3 sequence: CASSPPMGWTDTQYF. The CDR3 DNA reads TGTGCCAGCAGCCCTCCCATGGGGTGGACAGATACGCAGTATTTT.